This record covers a single T cell receptor (beta chain). This sample was included in a study of PD-L1 blockade in urothelial cancer. Study in general: T cells were counted in tumor samples, and the median count was approximately 1,400.

Germline-derived CDR1 and CDR2 are MNHGY and SAAAGT. The trim removed 1 base at V and 9 bases at J, leaving 14 bases unmatched. The CDR3 runs to 18 residues. Only in-frame clones appear in the TCRdb table, and some are missing; sequencing was by immunoSEQ multiplex PCR. Found here are 1,800 or so clones, roughly 32% of them singletons; the top ten hold 11%. The J gene is TRBJ1-6, the V gene TRBV6-8, with 8 bases that match TRBD1. The source was tumor tissue, collected before atezolizumab (anti-PD-L1) treatment. The TCR was taken from a man aged 45-65 years with urothelial cancer. The chain's CDR3 is CASSYWGNGGTGRSPLHF. The CDR3 DNA reads as TGTGCCAGCAGTTACTGGGGAAATGGAGGGACAGGCCGTTCACCCCTCCACTTT.